Below, one TCR beta chain is given with its context. The sample originates from a study of human thymus T cells. Corrective heart surgery yielded the resections from which the thymus tissue came. Repertoires were generated with immunoSEQ multiplex PCR, while TCRdb's copy carries only in-frame clones and drops some. In the table there are approximately 70,000 clones, 85% to 95% of which are singletons. CDR3 length: 16 residues. CDR1 and CDR2 from the germline V gene are SGHRS and YFSETQ. The V gene lost 2 bases and the J gene lost 3 bases, with 15 bases spanning the gap. The J gene is TRBJ2-4, the V gene TRBV5-1, with D perhaps TRBD1 (5 bases). The clonotype originates from a girl less than two years old with a congenital heart defect but otherwise immunologically healthy. Source material: thymus tissue. CDR3 bases: TGCGCCAGCAGCTTATTCCAGGGTTTCGACAAAAACATTCAGTACTTC. Amino acid sequence: CASSLFQGFDKNIQYF.